These 3 T cell receptor beta chains share one sample of origin, sequenced in a study of patients and donors after allogeneic stem cell transplantation (dated by TCRdb to about 2020). The protocol used for the library was RT-PCR. The data were produced on a NextSeq 550. Starting from the raw public reads, TCRdb applied fastp trimming at Q25, assembled clones with MiXCR and retained in-frame beta chains. When rows share a CDR3 protein, they turn into one entry using the most common DNA and genes. The sample includes about 960,000 distinct CDR3 sequences, with roughly 18% observed a single time. Around 6% of the sample is taken by the ten largest. Material for sequencing was blood, either unsorted or a sorted T cell fraction (not recorded which). These receptors originate from a human donor who was either an allogeneic HSCT recipient or a stem cell or donor lymphocyte infusion donor (not recorded which). It is not recorded whose cells these are; they may come from a transplant donor.

This clonotype showed up many times. The rearrangement joins TRBV20-1 to TRBJ1-1, with D unresolved. V was trimmed by 5 bases and J by 2 bases, leaving 15 bases between them. The germline gives CDR1 DFQATT, CDR2 SNEGSKA (reference sequence). The CDR3 has 14 amino acids. The CDR3 bases are TGCAGTGCTTTTGGACCCAAGGGAAACACTGAAGCTTTCTTT. Encoded protein: CSAFGPKGNTEAFF.

This chain connects TRBV9 to TRBJ2-4, with 9 bases identical to TRBD2. The germline V gene encodes CDR1 SGDLS and CDR2 YYNGEE. V lost 0 bases, J lost 1 base, and 2 bases stayed unmatched. The CDR3 sequence is 16 residues long. CDR3 DNA sequence: TGTGCCAGCAGCGTAGCTGCGGGGGGGGCCAAAAACATTCAGTACTTC. Its protein product is CASSVAAGGAKNIQYF.

The gene calls are TRBV5-1 and TRBJ1-6; 8 bases align to TRBD1. CDR3 length: 17 amino acids. CDR1 is SGHRS and CDR2 is YFSETQ in the germline V gene. The trim removed 0 bases at V and 5 bases at J, leaving 7 bases unmatched. DNA for the CDR3: TGCGCCAGCAGCTTGGCCTCCAGGACAGGGCATAATTCACCCCTCCACTTT. Translation gives CASSLASRTGHNSPLHF.